Listed below are T cell receptor beta chains from one sample, sequenced in a study of regulatory T cells in long-lasting Graves disease. TCRdb processed the multiplex PCR reads anew with MiXCR; each CDR3 protein has one entry. Found here are roughly 420,000 distinct CDR3 sequences, around 13% of them singletons; the top ten hold roughly a sixth. The sample also formed part of further work on T cells in Graves' hyperthyroidism and ophthalmopathy.

This sample comprised peripheral blood mononuclear cells (PBMCs), obtained at new diagnosis, from a patient treated with antithyroid drugs. The receptors shown here come from a woman in her forties or fifties with Graves disease. Both conserved end residues are part of each CDR3. The order of the fields is clone size, J gene, CDR3 length, D gene, V gene, CDR3 DNA, CDR3 protein. D genes are given only for firm matches. Size is stated for part of the rows, as once, few or many counts, or as a class when the clone is expanded.

. | TRBJ2-7 | 15 | TRBD2 | TRBV25-1 | TGTGCCAGCAGTGACGGGACTAGCGGACGGGGGGAGCAGTACTTC | CASSDGTSGRGEQYF
many | TRBJ2-1 | 17 | TRBD2 | TRBV10-3 | TGTGCCATCAGTGAGACTAGCGGGAGGGCCATGGCGAATGAGCAGTTCTTC | CAISETSGRAMANEQFF
many | TRBJ2-5 | 14 | . | TRBV20-1 | TGCAGTGCTAGTGGCAGGGTTGGACAAGAGACCCAGTACTTC | CSASGRVGQETQYF
few | TRBJ2-1 | 15 | TRBD1 | TRBV20-1 | TGCAGTGCCGACCTTTGGGACAGCTCCTACAATGAGCAGTTCTTC | CSADLWDSSYNEQFF
many | TRBJ2-4 | 15 | . | TRBV20-1 | TGCAGTGCTAGAGTGTGGCGCGGTCAAGAAAACATTCAGTACTTC | CSARVWRGQENIQYF
many | TRBJ1-2 | 14 | . | TRBV12-5 | TGTGCTAGTGGTTTGGGTCCCGGTGGCTATGGCTACACCTTC | CASGLGPGGYGYTF
many | TRBJ2-1 | 14 | TRBD2 | TRBV28 | TGTGCCACCGCGGGGACTAGCGGGAGTAATGAGCAGTTCTTC | CATAGTSGSNEQFF
. | TRBJ1-5 | 13 | TRBD1 | TRBV7-2 | TGTGCCAGCAGCGTCACAGGGGATCAGCCCCAGCATTTT | CASSVTGDQPQHF
many | TRBJ1-5 | 18 | . | TRBV28 | TGTGCCAGCAGTCCCACCCCCCCGGGACATGTACGGAATCAGCCCCAGCATTTT | CASSPTPPGHVRNQPQHF
many | TRBJ1-1 | 13 | . | TRBV3-1 | TGTGCCAGCAGACCAACAGGGAGGACTGAAGCTTTCTTT | CASRPTGRTEAFF
few | TRBJ2-5 | 13 | . | TRBV27 | TGTGCCAGCAGTCCGGGACGGACTGCGGCCCAGTACTTC | CASSPGRTAAQYF
few | TRBJ2-5 | 15 | . | TRBV6-1 | TGTGCCAGCAGTGAACCACCCCCCCTCCAAGAGACCCAGTACTTC | CASSEPPPLQETQYF
many | TRBJ2-2 | 17 | . | TRBV6-2/TRBV6-3 | TGTGCCAGCAGTTACACCCGGAGGGACGCGAACACCGGGGAGCTGTTTTTT | CASSYTRRDANTGELFF
. | TRBJ2-7 | 16 | TRBD2 | TRBV7-8 | TGTGCCAGCAGCCTTAATAGCGGGAGATGGTCCTACGAGCAGTACTTC | CASSLNSGRWSYEQYF
many | TRBJ2-7 | 18 | TRBD2 | TRBV10-3 | TGTGCCATCAGCCCCAGCCCGGGACTAGCGGGAGGAACCTACGAGCAGTACTTC | CAISPSPGLAGGTYEQYF
many | TRBJ2-5 | 16 | . | TRBV3-1 | TGTGCCAGCAGCCGGATGGGATCACCACCAGGAGAGACCCAGTACTTC | CASSRMGSPPGETQYF
many | TRBJ2-7 | 17 | . | TRBV7-3 | TGTGCCAGCAGCTTAGACGGCGGGACAGCTAGGAACTACGAGCAGTACTTC | CASSLDGGTARNYEQYF
. | TRBJ2-7 | 14 | . | TRBV20-1 | TGCAGTGCTGAGAAACAGGGTAGCTCCTACGAGCAGTACTTC | CSAEKQGSSYEQYF
. | TRBJ1-2 | 14 | . | TRBV3-1 | TGTGCCAGCAGCCAAGAAGGGGGGGAGTATGGCTACACCTTC | CASSQEGGEYGYTF
. | TRBJ1-2 | 18 | . | TRBV5-1 | TGCGCCAGCAGCTTGGAAGGGATTTGGGGCCTAGAACGCAATGGCTACACCTTC | CASSLEGIWGLERNGYTF
. | TRBJ1-2 | 15 | . | TRBV18 | TGTGCCAGCTCACCATTTGAGGGCACTGGGTATGGCTACACCTTC | CASSPFEGTGYGYTF
many | TRBJ2-3 | 13 | . | TRBV6-1 | TGTGCCAGCAGTGATTTTAGAACAGATACGCAGTATTTT | CASSDFRTDTQYF
few | TRBJ2-2 | 17 | . | TRBV7-9 | TGTGCCAGCAGCTTTTTTTCCGGGAGTGAGACGGTCGGGGAGCTGTTTTTT | CASSFFSGSETVGELFF
. | TRBJ2-7 | 18 | TRBD1 | TRBV10-3 | TGTGCCATCGGGGACAGGGGGCGATCGAGCGAGCCCTCCTACGAGCAGTACTTC | CAIGDRGRSSEPSYEQYF
few | TRBJ2-3 | 12 | . | TRBV18 | TGTGCCAGCTCACCAGCCTCAGATACGCAGTATTTT | CASSPASDTQYF
. | TRBJ2-3 | 14 | . | TRBV14 | TGTGCCAGCAGCCCCTTCGGGCCCAGAGATACGCAGTATTTT | CASSPFGPRDTQYF
. | TRBJ2-7 | 16 | TRBD1 | TRBV11-1 | TGTGCCAGCAGCTTTTGGGGGGGACAGGGCGGCGACGAGCAGTACTTC | CASSFWGGQGGDEQYF
many | TRBJ2-1 | 16 | TRBD2 | TRBV18 | TGTGCCAGCTCACCACTTGGACTAGCGGGAGGTCTCGAGCAGTTCTTC | CASSPLGLAGGLEQFF
many | TRBJ2-7 | 16 | TRBD1 | TRBV10-3 | TGTGCCATCAGTGGCTTGGGGACAGCCGTCTCCTACGAGCAGTACTTC | CAISGLGTAVSYEQYF
. | TRBJ2-3 | 16 | . | TRBV2 | TGTGCCAGCGGTGGGGGGGGCGGGCCTAGCACAGATACGCAGTATTTT | CASGGGGGPSTDTQYF
many | TRBJ2-3 | 17 | TRBD1 | TRBV7-3 | TGTGCCAGCAGCCTCCTCGACAGGGTCGGGGGCACAGATACGCAGTATTTT | CASSLLDRVGGTDTQYF
. | TRBJ1-2 | 16 | . | TRBV10-2 | TGCGCCAGCAGTGGCTGGACGACAGCAAATAACTATGGCTACACCTTC | CASSGWTTANNYGYTF
many | TRBJ2-5 | 15 | TRBD1 | TRBV20-1 | TGCAGTGCTCACACGTATGGGACAGGGGATGTAACCCAGTACTTC | CSAHTYGTGDVTQYF
many | TRBJ2-3 | 15 | TRBD1 | TRBV24-1 | TGTGCCACCAGTGAGTCGGACAGGAGAACAGATACGCAGTATTTT | CATSESDRRTDTQYF
many | TRBJ2-1 | 12 | . | TRBV11-2 | TGTGCCAGCAGCTTAATTCTGGATGAGCAGTTCTTC | CASSLILDEQFF
many | TRBJ2-5 | 14 | . | TRBV20-1 | TGCAGTGGTCTAGCGATAGAGGTGCGAGAGACCCAGTACTTC | CSGLAIEVRETQYF
many | TRBJ2-7 | 16 | TRBD2 | TRBV7-2 | TGTGCCAGCAGCTTAGGCGGACTAGCGGGAACCTACGAGCAGTACTTC | CASSLGGLAGTYEQYF
many | TRBJ2-1 | 14 | . | TRBV27 | TGTGCCAGCAGTTTCGGGGTAGGGGACAATGAGCAGTTCTTC | CASSFGVGDNEQFF
many | TRBJ2-1 | 14 | . | TRBV28 | TGTGCCAGCACCTCTGTCGACTCTGGGGGGCTTAAGTTCTTC | CASTSVDSGGLKFF
. | TRBJ2-2 | 14 | . | TRBV2 | TGTGCCAGCCGAGGACCTACGAACACCGGGGAGCTGTTTTTT | CASRGPTNTGELFF
many | TRBJ2-1 | 15 | . | TRBV7-9 | TGTGCCAGCAGCTCCGCTGAGAAGTCCTACAATGAGCAGTTCTTC | CASSSAEKSYNEQFF
. | TRBJ2-4 | 16 | . | TRBV10-2 | TGCGCCACCCAGGGGCTAGCGGAGGTAGCCAAAAACATTCAGTACTTC | CATQGLAEVAKNIQYF